This is a list of T cell receptor beta chains from one sample in a study of shared clonotypes between healthy human individuals. Clones were sequenced by immunoSEQ multiplex PCR, and TCRdb holds only the in-frame ones, with some missing. The sample lists approximately 1,000,000 clones; around three quarters were seen once. Material for sequencing was memory CD4+ T cells from PBMCs. All receptors derive from a man aged 18 to 30 in good health. Some clones in this sample may be carry-over from other donors' samples. Each CDR3 is given with its conserved first and last residue. D genes are given only for firm matches. Clone size appears in some rows only: once, few, many, or a class for an expanded clone.

cdr3_nt,cdr3_aa,cdr3_length,d_call,j_call,clone_size,v_call
TGTGCCACCTCCCGGGAGGCCGGAAACATTCAGTACTTC,CATSREAGNIQYF,13,TRBD2,TRBJ2-4,-,TRBV11-2
TGCGCCAGCAGCCCCTCGGGAGCGGGCAACAATGAGCAGTTCTTC,CASSPSGAGNNEQFF,15,-,TRBJ2-1,-,TRBV5-1
TGTGCCATCAGTGAGGAGATGGGAGTAGGTGAGCAGTTCTTC,CAISEEMGVGEQFF,14,-,TRBJ2-1,-,TRBV10-3
TGTGCCAGCAGTGTTACAGGGGGCTATGGCTACACCTTC,CASSVTGGYGYTF,13,TRBD1,TRBJ1-2,few,TRBV2
TGTGCCAGCAGTGATTGGGGGATTAGGGGGGCCCTCGAGCAGTACTTC,CASSDWGIRGALEQYF,16,-,TRBJ2-7,-,TRBV6-1
TGCGCCAGCGTTACTTCTGGGACTAGCGGGGTCAAGGAGCAGTTCTTC,CASVTSGTSGVKEQFF,16,TRBD2,TRBJ2-1,once,TRBV5-1
TGTGCCAGCAGCTTGTCTTCGGGGGCTGATACGCAGTATTTT,CASSLSSGADTQYF,14,-,TRBJ2-3,-,TRBV5-4
TGTGCCAGCAGTTTGGCCCGGGAACTGACCCAGTACTTC,CASSLARELTQYF,13,-,TRBJ2-5,-,TRBV27
TGTGCCAGCACCTTAGGACTAGCGGGAGTATACAATGAGCAGTTCTTC,CASTLGLAGVYNEQFF,16,TRBD2,TRBJ2-1,-,TRBV2
TGTGCCATCAGTGTAACCCCGGCCAGGGGTGAGGCCGGGGAGCTGTTTTTT,CAISVTPARGEAGELFF,17,-,TRBJ2-2,-,TRBV10-3
TGTGCCAGCTCACCACTAACAGTTGAATATGGCTACACCTTC,CASSPLTVEYGYTF,14,-,TRBJ1-2,-,TRBV18
TGTGCCAGCTCCCCCTGGGCTCCTTCGAACACCGGGGAGCTGTTTTTT,CASSPWAPSNTGELFF,16,-,TRBJ2-2,-,TRBV18
TGCGCCAGCGGCAGGAACACCGGGGAGCTGTTTTTT,CASGRNTGELFF,12,-,TRBJ2-2,once,TRBV10-1
TGTGCCAGCAGTTACAATCAGATATTAAACACCGGGGAGCTGTTTTTT,CASSYNQILNTGELFF,16,-,TRBJ2-2,-,TRBV6-5
TGTGCCAGCAGCCTTTCGAGTTCACCCCTCCACTTT,CASSLSSSPLHF,12,-,TRBJ1-6,-,TRBV5-6
TGTGCCAGCAGCCAGCGAGAGGGGACACGAACTGGAAACACCATATATTTT,CASSQREGTRTGNTIYF,17,-,TRBJ1-3,few,TRBV7-9
TGTGCCAGCCGTCGCCAGAATAGCAATCAGCCCCAGCATTTT,CASRRQNSNQPQHF,14,-,TRBJ1-5,-,TRBV28
TGTGCCAGCTCACCAACTAGCGACTCCTACAATGAGCAGTTCTTC,CASSPTSDSYNEQFF,15,TRBD2,TRBJ2-1,once,TRBV18
TGTGCCACCAGCACCCGACTAGCGGGGTTCTACGAGCAGTACTTC,CATSTRLAGFYEQYF,15,TRBD2,TRBJ2-7,-,TRBV15
TGTGCCAGCAGCGTAGCCCACCCAAATACGCAGTATTTT,CASSVAHPNTQYF,13,-,TRBJ2-3,-,TRBV9
TGTGCCAGCAGTGAAGCGTGGGGTGTAGGGGAGACCCAGTACTTC,CASSEAWGVGETQYF,15,-,TRBJ2-5,-,TRBV6-1
TGTGCCAGCAGTCTAGCGGGGGGTGACGAGCAGTACTTC,CASSLAGGDEQYF,13,TRBD2,TRBJ2-7,-,TRBV6-5
TGTGCCACCGCGATCCGAGGAGGCCAAGAGACCCAGTACTTC,CATAIRGGQETQYF,14,-,TRBJ2-5,-,TRBV5-5
TGCGCCAGCAGCTTGGGAGCTTCCTCCACAGATACGCAGTATTTT,CASSLGASSTDTQYF,15,-,TRBJ2-3,-,TRBV5-1
TGTGCCAGCAGCTTGTCCCCCGGGGGGTTTGGCTACACCTTC,CASSLSPGGFGYTF,14,-,TRBJ1-2,-,TRBV7-3
TGTGCCAGCAGTTTGGGGACAGGGGGCCCTGGGGCCAACGTCCTGACTTTC,CASSLGTGGPGANVLTF,17,TRBD1,TRBJ2-6,few,TRBV28
TGTGCCAGCAGCCAGGAGGACAGGGCAGCTTTCTTT,CASSQEDRAAFF,12,TRBD1,TRBJ1-1,-,TRBV28
TGTGCCAGCAGCTTAAGCGGATGGGGCTACGAGCAGTACTTC,CASSLSGWGYEQYF,14,-,TRBJ2-7,-,TRBV7-3
TGCGCCAGCAGCCAAGGTCTCGGGAGATGGGAGACCCAGTACTTC,CASSQGLGRWETQYF,15,-,TRBJ2-5,-,TRBV4-1
TGTGCCACCGCCGGGGGTGCGGGTGAGGAGACGCAGTATTTT,CATAGGAGEETQYF,14,-,TRBJ2-3,-,TRBV19
TGCGCCAGCAGCGGGGACAGGGGGCTATACCAAGAGACCCAGTACTTC,CASSGDRGLYQETQYF,16,TRBD1,TRBJ2-5,once,TRBV5-1
TGTGCCAGCAGCTTGGTAGGCAGGGGGCAGACCCAGTACTTC,CASSLVGRGQTQYF,14,TRBD1,TRBJ2-5,-,TRBV5-4
TGTGCCAGCAGATCCGGGACAATAAACTCCTACGAGCAGTACTTC,CASRSGTINSYEQYF,15,-,TRBJ2-7,-,TRBV6-5
TGTGCCAGCAGGTTCGAGAGAATTGCCGACAATGAGCAGTTCTTC,CASRFERIADNEQFF,15,-,TRBJ2-1,many,TRBV28
TGTGCCAGCAGCCCCCAATTAGCGGCCTACGAGCAGTACTTC,CASSPQLAAYEQYF,14,-,TRBJ2-7,-,TRBV9
TGTGCCAGCAGTACCATGAATCAGCCCCAGCATTTT,CASSTMNQPQHF,12,-,TRBJ1-5,-,TRBV6-5